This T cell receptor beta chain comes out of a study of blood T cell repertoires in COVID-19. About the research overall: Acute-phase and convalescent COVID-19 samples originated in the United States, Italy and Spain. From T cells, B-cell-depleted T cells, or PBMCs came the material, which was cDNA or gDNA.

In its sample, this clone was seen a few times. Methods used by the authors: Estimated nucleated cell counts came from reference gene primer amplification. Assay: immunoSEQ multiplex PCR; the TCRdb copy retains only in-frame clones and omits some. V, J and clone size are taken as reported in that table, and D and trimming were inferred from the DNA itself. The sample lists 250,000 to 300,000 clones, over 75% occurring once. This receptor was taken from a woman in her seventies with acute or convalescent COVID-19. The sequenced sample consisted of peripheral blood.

For the CDR3, the DNA is TGCGCCAGCAGCAAGAACAGGGAGAGTCATTCACCCCTCCACTTT. The encoded protein is CASSKNRESHSPLHF. V gene TRBV5-1 combines with J gene TRBJ1-6; TRBD1 is a possible D gene (6 bases). CDR1 is SGHRS and CDR2 is YFSETQ in the germline V gene. The V and J ends lost 4 bases and 8 bases respectively, with 16 bases between them. CDR3 size: 15 residues.